Listed here are 10 T cell receptor beta chains from one sample, sequenced in a study of cytomegalovirus exposure and HLA in healthy donors. The repertoire was sequenced with immunoSEQ multiplex PCR; TCRdb's copy has only in-frame clones and lacks some. The data contain approximately 160,000 clones, almost 85% of them seen just once; the ten biggest clones take up more than 8.5%. The sequencing sample was made of PBMCs. These receptors were taken from a man aged 25-40 years in good health and CMV-seropositive.

V is TRBV4-1 and J is TRBJ2-5; D remains ambiguous. Germline CDR1 MGHRA, CDR2 YSYEKL. The CDR3 length is 13 residues. V was trimmed by 3 bases and J by 0 bases, leaving 5 bases between them. CDR3: CASSHEYQETQYF. CDR3 bases: TGCGCCAGCAGCCATGAGTACCAAGAGACCCAGTACTTC.

The chain uses TRBV28 and TRBJ2-1; 13 bases fit TRBD2. Germline CDR1 MDHEN, CDR2 SYDVKM. The CDR3 extends over 19 amino acids. Trimming at V came to 7 bases and at J to 9 bases, leaving 21 bases not matched to a gene. This CDR3 reads CASTALAGGPKGPEGEQFF. The CDR3 nucleotides are TGTGCCAGCACCGCACTAGCGGGAGGGCCTAAGGGGCCTGAGGGTGAGCAGTTCTTC.

Remarks on this clone: Relative to the germline gene, one junction end is altered; a read error may explain this. V is TRBV2 and J is TRBJ1-2; D gene uncertain. CDR1 SNHLY and CDR2 FYNNEI come from the germline V gene. This CDR3 comprises 14 residues. The CDR3 DNA is TGTGCCAGCAGCGAAGGGCCCGTTAACTATGGCTACACCTTC. Amino acids: CASSEGPVNYGYTF.

This clone was recorded once. The CDR3 DNA sequence: TGTGCCAGCAGGCCACTTTACGGGGGGTACACAGATACGCAGTATTTT. Translation: CASRPLYGGYTDTQYF. This chain joins TRBV6-6 and TRBJ2-3; TRBD2 matches at 7 bases. The junction had 11 bases not matched to a gene; V was cut back by 6 bases and J by 2 bases. The CDR3 totals 16 residues. The germline V gene encodes CDR1 MNHNY and CDR2 SVGAGI (reference sequence).

The sample holds one count of this clone. This chain links TRBV4-3 with TRBJ1-1; tentative D call: TRBD1 (5 bases). CDR3 size: 14 residues. The V end was cut by 3 bases, the J end by 1 base, with 9 bases between. Germline V gene data show CDR1 as LGHNA and CDR2 as YSLEER. The DNA for the CDR3 is TGCGCCAGCAGCCAGGTGGGGGGGAACACTGAAGCTTTCTTT. Amino acid sequence: CASSQVGGNTEAFF.

The chain employs TRBV19 and TRBJ2-4; 7 bases are shared with TRBD2. This CDR3 is 16 amino acids long. Looked up from germline, CDR1 is LNHDA and CDR2 is SQIVND (reference sequence). With V trimmed by 2 bases and J by 4 bases, 8 bases remained unmatched. The DNA for the CDR3 is TGTGCCAGTAGTATAAGCGCGGGAGCGGGAAAAAACATTCAGTACTTC. Its protein is CASSISAGAGKNIQYF.

The rearrangement uses TRBV7-2 and TRBJ2-5, with D tentatively TRBD2 (6 bases). The length of the CDR3 is 14 residues. Germline V lookup: CDR1 SGHTA, CDR2 FQGNSA. The V end lost 5 bases, the J end lost 5 bases, and 15 bases lay between the germline ends. CDR3 in DNA: TGTGCCAGCAGCCCACGACTAGTCATGGAGACCCAGTACTTC. It is translated as CASSPRLVMETQYF.

The chain combines TRBV28 with TRBJ2-5; tentatively, D is TRBD1 (6 bases). Germline CDR1 is MDHEN and CDR2 is SYDVKM. The CDR3 is made up of 14 amino acids. V was trimmed by 4 bases and J by 1 base, leaving 10 bases between them. CDR3 residues: CASSSRTVQETQYF. The CDR3 coding sequence is TGTGCCAGCAGTTCAAGGACAGTCCAAGAGACCCAGTACTTC.

The J gene is TRBJ2-3, the V gene TRBV9; the match to TRBD2 covers 14 bases. From germline, CDR1 is SGDLS and CDR2 YYNGEE. The CDR3 contains 17 residues. V lost 0 bases and J lost 5; bases outside the gene matches: 5. CDR3 sequence reads: CASSVGLAGGLGDTQYF. The DNA of the CDR3 is TGTGCCAGCAGCGTAGGACTAGCGGGGGGGCTAGGAGATACGCAGTATTTT.

The V call is TRBV27, the J call TRBJ2-6, with TRBD2 as a possible D gene (6 bases). From germline, CDR1 is MNHEY and CDR2 SMNVEV (reference sequence). The length of the CDR3 is 19 residues. Trimming removed 7 bases from V and 0 bases from J, with 22 bases in between. CDR3 DNA: TGTGCCAGCACCCTCTCCGGAGGGGCGTGGTTCTCTGGGGCCAACGTCCTGACTTTC. Its protein product is CASTLSGGAWFSGANVLTF.